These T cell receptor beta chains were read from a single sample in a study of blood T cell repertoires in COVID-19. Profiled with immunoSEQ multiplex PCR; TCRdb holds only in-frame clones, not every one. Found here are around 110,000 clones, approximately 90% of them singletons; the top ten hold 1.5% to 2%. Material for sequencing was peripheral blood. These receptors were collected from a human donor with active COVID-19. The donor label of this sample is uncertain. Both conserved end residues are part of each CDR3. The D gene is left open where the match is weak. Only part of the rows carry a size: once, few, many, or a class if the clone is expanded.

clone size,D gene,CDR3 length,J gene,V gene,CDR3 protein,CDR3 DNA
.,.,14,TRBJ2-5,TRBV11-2,CASSLVQSQETQYF,TGTGCCAGCAGCTTAGTCCAGTCCCAAGAGACCCAGTACTTC
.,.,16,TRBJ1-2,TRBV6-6,CASSYSPVQTYYGYTF,TGTGCCAGCAGTTACTCCCCAGTCCAAACCTACTATGGCTACACCTTC
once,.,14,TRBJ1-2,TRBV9,CASSVGAGAYGYTF,TGTGCCAGCAGCGTAGGGGCAGGGGCCTATGGCTACACCTTC
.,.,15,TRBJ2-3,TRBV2,CASSETWGLEDTQYF,TGTGCCAGCAGTGAAACGTGGGGGCTAGAGGATACGCAGTATTTT
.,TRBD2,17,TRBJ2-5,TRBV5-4,CASSSGTSGGVSETQYF,TGTGCCAGCAGCTCCGGGACTAGCGGGGGGGTGAGTGAGACCCAGTACTTC
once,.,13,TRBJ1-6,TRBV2,CASGTGSNSPLHF,TGTGCCAGCGGAACAGGGTCTAATTCACCCCTCCACTTT
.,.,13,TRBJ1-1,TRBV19,CASTQKKGGEAFF,TGTGCCAGTACCCAAAAGAAGGGAGGTGAAGCTTTCTTT
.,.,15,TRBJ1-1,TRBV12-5,CASGPQLGMNTEAFF,TGTGCTAGTGGTCCGCAACTCGGGATGAACACTGAAGCTTTCTTT
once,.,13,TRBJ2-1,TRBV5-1,CASSLGLDNEQFF,TGCGCCAGCAGCTTGGGACTCGACAATGAGCAGTTCTTC
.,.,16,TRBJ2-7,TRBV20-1,CSASDLGGPSIYEQYF,TGCAGTGCTAGTGACCTCGGGGGGCCATCGATCTACGAGCAGTACTTC
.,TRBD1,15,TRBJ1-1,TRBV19,CASSTSGTGMGEAFF,TGTGCCAGTAGTACCTCCGGGACAGGGATGGGTGAAGCTTTCTTT
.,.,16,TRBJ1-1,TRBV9,CASSPLGGGRDTEAFF,TGTGCCAGCAGCCCCCTTGGGGGGGGGAGGGACACTGAAGCTTTCTTT
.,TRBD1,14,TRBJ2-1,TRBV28,CASSLVDRAAEQFF,TGTGCCAGCAGTCTAGTGGACAGGGCGGCTGAGCAGTTCTTC
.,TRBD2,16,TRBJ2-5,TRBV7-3,CASSLKGAGGQETQYF,TGTGCCAGCAGCTTAAAGGGAGCGGGGGGGCAAGAGACCCAGTACTTC
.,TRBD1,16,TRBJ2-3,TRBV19,CASSTFRDRGTDTQYF,TGTGCCAGTAGTACTTTCCGGGACAGGGGTACAGATACGCAGTATTTT